This is a list of T cell receptor beta chains from one sample in a study of blood T cells in healthy people across ages. TCRdb recomputed calls from the 5' RACE reads with MiXCR, one row per CDR3 protein. This table holds 650,000 to 1,000,000 distinct CDR3 sequences, less than 60% found once. Sequencing was carried out using blood. The source of these receptors is a man at least 80 years old in good health. CDR3s include the opening cysteine and the closing phenylalanine or tryptophan. Each record gives: D gene, V gene, clone size, J gene, CDR3 length, CDR3 DNA, CDR3 protein. The D gene is left open where the match is weak. Not every row has a clone size; where given, it reads once, few, many or a size class.

>.|TRBV4-3|few|TRBJ2-1|17
TGCGCCAGCAGCCAAGGGATAGCGGAAAGCTCCTACAATGAGCAGTTCTTC
CASSQGIAESSYNEQFF
>TRBD2|TRBV20-1|few|TRBJ2-1|15
TGCAGTGCTAGAGATGTCAGCGGGAGCGGGAATGAGCAGTTCTTC
CSARDVSGSGNEQFF
>TRBD1|TRBV5-1|.|TRBJ1-1|13
TGCGCCAGCAGCTTGGGGACAGGGGAAGAAGCTTTCTTT
CASSLGTGEEAFF
>TRBD1|TRBV6-1|many|TRBJ2-7|14
TGTGCCAGCAGCGCCGACAGGGTGGCGCTCGAGCAGTACTTC
CASSADRVALEQYF
>.|TRBV29-1|few|TRBJ2-3|11
TGCAGCGCGTCCCCAGCAGATACGCAGTATTTT
CSASPADTQYF
>TRBD1|TRBV4-1|.|TRBJ1-2|16
TGCGCCAGCAGCCAAGGAGAGGGACAGATATTCTATGGCTACACCTTC
CASSQGEGQIFYGYTF
>TRBD2|TRBV5-1|few|TRBJ2-3|19
TGCGCCAGCAGCTTCGGTCGCCTTAGCGGGAGTGGGTTCACAGATACGCAGTATTTT
CASSFGRLSGSGFTDTQYF
>TRBD1|TRBV12-3/TRBV12-4|.|TRBJ1-4|15
TGTGCCAGCAGTTCAAACAGGGGAAAGATTGAAAAACTGTTTTTT
CASSSNRGKIEKLFF
>TRBD2|TRBV5-1|.|TRBJ2-1|17
TGCGCCAGCACCCCGGGGGAACTTAGCGGGAGGTACAATGAGCAGTTCTTC
CASTPGELSGRYNEQFF
>TRBD1|TRBV7-9|few|TRBJ2-2|14
TGTGCCAACCCGGGACAGACGAACACCGGGGAGCTGTTTTTT
CANPGQTNTGELFF
>.|TRBV4-3|.|TRBJ2-2|15
TGCGCCAGCAGCCAAGGATCAGGGACGAGCGGGGAGCTGTTTTTT
CASSQGSGTSGELFF
>TRBD2|TRBV12-3/TRBV12-4|many|TRBJ2-1|16
TGTGCCAGCCTTCCACGGACTAGCGGGAGAATCAATGAGCAGTTCTTC
CASLPRTSGRINEQFF
>.|TRBV20-1|.|TRBJ2-5|15
TGCAGTGCTCTTGGCAGGGGTGGGGTTCAAGAGACCCAGTACTTC
CSALGRGGVQETQYF
>TRBD1|TRBV2|.|TRBJ1-5|14
TGTGCCAGCAATCGACAGGGGGGGAATCAGCCCCAGCATTTT
CASNRQGGNQPQHF
>.|TRBV6-4|.|TRBJ2-1|15
TGTGCCAGCAGTGCGCTGGCCTTAAGATCAGATGAGCAGTTCTTC
CASSALALRSDEQFF
>.|TRBV29-1|.|TRBJ2-1|13
TGCAGCGTCAACGGGGTAAGCGGCTCCGAGCAGTTCTTC
CSVNGVSGSEQFF